The 23 T cell receptor beta chains below come from one sample, sequenced in a study of blood T cell repertoires in COVID-19. TCRdb's copy holds only in-frame clones and misses some; the assay was immunoSEQ multiplex PCR. The sample consists of approximately 670,000 clones, around 90% of them appearing once. The sequenced sample consisted of peripheral blood. The receptors derive from a woman younger than 30 with acute or convalescent COVID-19.

The chain employs TRBV27 and TRBJ1-4, with D possibly matching TRBD1 (5 bases). The CDR3 runs 14 residues. V was shortened by 7 bases and J by 6 bases, with 15 bases between the two germline ends. CDR1 is MNHEY, CDR2 SMNVEV, per germline (reference sequence). The chain's CDR3 is CASKIRVSDEKLFF. In nucleotides, the CDR3 is TGTGCCAGCAAGATCAGGGTGAGCGATGAAAAACTGTTTTTT. Complete variable domain (other parts from reference TRBV27 and TRBJ1-4): EAQVTQNPRYLITVTGKKLTVTCSQNMNHEYMSWYRQDPGLGLRQIYYSMNVEVTDKGDVPEGYKVSRKEKRNFPLILESPSPNQTSLYFCASKIRVSDEKLFFGSGTQLSVL.

The gene calls are TRBV5-1 and TRBJ1-5; D is perhaps TRBD1 (5 bases). Per the germline V gene, CDR1 is SGHRS and CDR2 is YFSETQ. The germline V and J ends were trimmed by 0 bases and 7 bases, with 11 bases remaining between them. The CDR3 is 14 amino acids. CDR3 amino acids: CASSLDTGDQPQHF. CDR3 coding DNA: TGCGCCAGCAGCTTGGATACGGGGGACCAGCCCCAGCATTTT.

The chain carries TRBV30 and TRBJ2-7; D is possibly TRBD1 (6 bases). Per germline, CDR1 GTSNPN and CDR2 SVGIG (reference sequence). Trimming removed 5 bases at V and 0 bases at J, with 14 bases between. CDR3 length: 14 residues. CDR3 protein: CAWGGAGASYEQYF. Written as DNA, the CDR3 is TGTGCCTGGGGTGGGGCAGGGGCCTCCTACGAGCAGTACTTC.

The J gene is TRBJ1-4, the V gene TRBV6-5, with D unresolved. CDR3 length: 15 residues. The germline V gene encodes CDR1 MNHEY and CDR2 SVGAGI. Deletions cut 0 bases from V and 5 bases from J, with 10 bases between. For the CDR3, the DNA is TGTGCCAGCAGTTACTCCCGGGTTGGGAATGAAAAACTGTTTTTT. It encodes CASSYSRVGNEKLFF.

This clone occurred once. J is TRBJ1-1 and V is TRBV6-2 or TRBV6-3; 8 bases agree with TRBD1. V lost 2 bases, J lost 4 bases, and 24 bases stayed unmatched. The CDR3 runs 21 residues. Germline values: CDR1 MNHEY, CDR2 SVGEGT. In DNA form, the CDR3 reads TGTGCCAGCAGTTACCCTTACCCCCAACAGGGGGAAAATGGGGTGGGCACTGAAGCTTTCTTT. The encoded protein is CASSYPYPQQGENGVGTEAFF.

This sequence joins TRBV3-1 (or the pseudogene TRBV3-2) and TRBJ2-7; D may be TRBD1 (6 bases). CDR1 LGHDT and CDR2 YNNKEL come from the germline V gene (reference sequence). V was clipped by 0 bases and J by 4 bases, with 16 bases between them. The CDR3 consists of 16 residues. This CDR3 is CASSQDKGQNRYEQYF. The CDR3 bases are TGTGCCAGCAGCCAAGATAAAGGACAGAACCGTTACGAGCAGTACTTC.

The V and J genes are TRBV20-1 and TRBJ1-4, with D tentatively TRBD1 (5 bases). The CDR3 runs 17 residues. Trimming cost V 3 bases and J 0 bases, with 17 bases left between them. Germline V gene data show CDR1 as DFQATT and CDR2 as SNEGSKA (reference sequence). The CDR3 reads CSASSSGLDATNEKLFF. For the CDR3, the DNA is TGCAGTGCTAGTTCGTCAGGGTTGGATGCAACTAATGAAAAACTGTTTTTT.

The chain uses TRBV25-1 and TRBJ1-2, with 7 nucleotides matching TRBD1. This CDR3 comprises 14 residues. From germline, CDR1 is MGHDK and CDR2 SYGVNS. After removal of 1 base from V and 6 bases from J, the junction contained 5 bases not matched to a gene. The CDR3 region is CASSEWGRGDGYTF. Here the CDR3 DNA reads TGTGCCAGCAGTGAATGGGGCAGGGGGGATGGCTACACCTTC.

The chain recombines TRBV30 with TRBJ1-3; D call uncertain. V lost 3 bases, J lost 4 bases, and 7 bases lay in between. The CDR3 totals 12 residues. Germline CDR1 reads GTSNPN; CDR2 reads SVGIG (reference sequence). CDR3 protein: CAWSETGNTIYF. The DNA for the CDR3 is TGTGCCTGGAGCGAAACAGGAAACACCATATATTTT. The complete variable domain, with remaining parts taken from reference TRBV30 and TRBJ1-3, reads SQTIHQWPATLVQPVGSPLSLECTVEGTSNPNLYWYRQAAGRGLQLLFYSVGIGQISSEVPQNLSASRPQDRQFILSSKKLLLSDSGFYLCAWSETGNTIYFGEGSWLTVV.

V usage is TRBV7-2 and J usage is TRBJ2-7; tentative D call: TRBD2 (6 bases). V was clipped by 5 bases and J by 3 bases, with 17 bases between them. The length of the CDR3 is 15 residues. Per germline, CDR1 SGHTA and CDR2 FQGNSA. CDR3 residues: CASSTREAGHYEQYF. In DNA, the CDR3 is TGTGCCAGCAGCACAAGGGAGGCAGGGCACTACGAGCAGTACTTC.

The chain combines TRBV18 with TRBJ1-2, with 7 positions matching TRBD1. CDR1 and CDR2 from the germline V gene are KGHSH and LQKENI. Trimming removed 3 bases from V and 1 base from J; junction bases left unmatched: 5. There are 15 residues in the CDR3. This CDR3 is CASSPPGTVNYGYTF. The CDR3 DNA is TGTGCCAGCTCACCTCCCGGGACAGTTAACTATGGCTACACCTTC.

This clone has more than one count but fewer than ten. The V and J genes are TRBV27 and TRBJ1-2; D is ambiguous. The CDR3 is 15 residues long. The V end was cut by 2 bases, the J end by 0 bases, with 10 bases between. Looked up from germline, CDR1 is MNHEY and CDR2 is SMNVEV (reference sequence). The CDR3 protein is CASSLEQASNYGYTF. As DNA, the CDR3 is TGTGCCAGCAGTTTAGAGCAGGCATCTAACTATGGCTACACCTTC.

The rearrangement joins TRBV5-1 to TRBJ2-5, with TRBD1 matching 8 bases. This CDR3 is 14 amino acids long. V shed 6 bases and J 2 bases; nucleotides not matched to a gene: 6. Germline CDR1 and CDR2: SGHRS and YFSETQ. CDR3 region: CASNMGTGQETQYF. CDR3 nucleotide sequence: TGCGCCAGCAACATGGGGACAGGTCAAGAGACCCAGTACTTC.

This chain joins TRBV4-1 and TRBJ2-7; 10 bases map to TRBD2. The ends lost 0 bases at V and 2 bases at J; junction bases unmatched: 4. Germline V gene sequence: CDR1 MGHRA, CDR2 YSYEKL. The CDR3 has 16 residues. In DNA, the CDR3 is TGCGCCAGCAGCCAAGATAGCGGGGGGCAGACCTACGAGCAGTACTTC. This sequence encodes CASSQDSGGQTYEQYF.

The chain recombines TRBV4-1 with TRBJ1-5; D is unresolved. Germline-derived CDR1 and CDR2 are MGHRA and YSYEKL. The CDR3 totals 17 residues. V lost 3 bases and J lost 7, with 22 bases in between. CDR3 nucleotides: TGCGCCAGCAGCCACCAAGATTTGGGTGTTGGAGTACAGCCCCAGCATTTT. Protein product: CASSHQDLGVGVQPQHF.

This chain joins TRBV5-4 and TRBJ1-5; 10 positions match TRBD1. The CDR3 has 15 amino acids. Germline V CDR1 and CDR2: SGHNT, YYREEE (reference sequence). The V segment lost 3 bases and the J segment 1 base; nucleotides outside the gene matches: 1. In DNA form, the CDR3 reads TGTGCCAGCAGCTGGGACAGGGGAAGCAATCAGCCCCAGCATTTT. It is translated as CASSWDRGSNQPQHF.

The gene calls are TRBV19 and TRBJ1-5, with TRBD1 matching 8 bases. CDR1 is LNHDA and CDR2 is SQIVND in the germline V gene (reference sequence). The CDR3 contains 15 residues. Trimming cost V 9 bases and J 4 bases; bases outside gene matches: 11. The CDR3, as DNA: TGTGCCAGCAGTGGGTCTGGACAGGGAAATCAGCCCCAGCATTTT. Translation: CASSGSGQGNQPQHF.

V gene TRBV7-9 combines with J gene TRBJ2-1, with 7 bases lining up with TRBD2. The CDR3 contains 16 residues. V gave up 1 base and J gave up 8 bases; unmatched junction bases: 11. From germline, CDR1 is SEHNR and CDR2 FQNEAQ (reference sequence). CDR3 coding DNA: TGTGCCAGCAGCTTAGGGCAGACGGGGGGAGTCGATGAGCAGTTCTTC. It is translated as CASSLGQTGGVDEQFF.

The V gene is TRBV27, the J gene TRBJ2-2; 7 nucleotides match TRBD1. The CDR3 sequence is 15 residues long. CDR1 and CDR2 from the germline V gene are MNHEY and SMNVEV (reference sequence). Losses at the gene ends were 6 bases for V and 5 bases for J; bases not matched to a gene: 9. For the CDR3, the DNA is TGTGCCAGCAGCCGAGACAGGGTCGGAACCGGGGAGCTGTTTTTT. It encodes CASSRDRVGTGELFF.

This chain joins TRBV10-3 and TRBJ2-2, with 12 bases matching TRBD2. Germline V gene lookup returns CDR1 ENHRY and CDR2 SYGVKD. The V segment lost 10 bases and the J segment 3 bases; nucleotides outside the gene matches: 6. The CDR3 sequence is 15 residues long. The CDR3 here is CATETSGGHTGELFF. The DNA for the CDR3 is TGTGCCACCGAGACTAGCGGGGGACACACCGGGGAGCTGTTTTTT.

About this clone itself: The same CDR3 also results from other DNA sequences found in this sample. This sequence joins TRBV5-1 and TRBJ1-4, with D uncertain. Trimming removed 1 base at V and 0 bases at J, with 4 bases between. CDR1 and CDR2 from the germline V gene are SGHRS and YFSETQ. CDR3 length: 14 amino acids. The CDR3 DNA reads as TGCGCCAGCAGCTTGCGTGCAACTAATGAAAAACTGTTTTTT. Protein: CASSLRATNEKLFF.

The rearrangement uses TRBV18 and TRBJ1-1; the match to TRBD1 covers 8 bases. The CDR3 sequence is 16 residues long. From germline, CDR1 is KGHSH and CDR2 LQKENI. V lost 3 bases and J lost 5; bases outside the gene matches: 11. In nucleotides, the CDR3 is TGTGCCAGCTCACCCCGGACAGGGACGTTTGGGACTGAAGCTTTCTTT. It yields the protein CASSPRTGTFGTEAFF. Based on the CDR3 plus reference TRBV18 and TRBJ1-1, the full variable domain is NAGVMQNPRHLVRRRGQEARLRCSPMKGHSHVYWYRQLPEEGLKFMVYLQKENIIDESGMPKERFSAEFPKEGPSILRIQQVVRGDSAAYFCASSPRTGTFGTEAFFGQGTRLTVV.

J is TRBJ1-1 and V is TRBV29-1; D possibly corresponds to TRBD1 (5 bases). CDR1 is SQVTM, CDR2 ANQGSEA, per germline. CDR3 length: 13 residues. V lost 1 base and J 5 bases, leaving 11 bases between the germline ends. The CDR3, as DNA: TGCAGCGTTGAAGTCTCAGGGTGGACTGAAGCTTTCTTT. Translation: CSVEVSGWTEAFF. The full variable domain, with the rest looked up from reference TRBV29-1 and TRBJ1-1, is SAVISQKPSRDICQRGTSLTIQCQVDSQVTMMFWYRQQPGQSLTLIATANQGSEATYESGFVIDKFPISRPNLTFSTLTVSNMSPEDSSIYLCSVEVSGWTEAFFGQGTRLTVV.